The rows below give T cell receptor beta chains drawn from one sample of a study of blood T cell repertoires in COVID-19. Method: immunoSEQ multiplex PCR; TCRdb's copy keeps in-frame clones and lacks some. This sample has tens of thousands of clones; around 90% occur once, and the top ten carry about 4.8%. The sample comprised peripheral blood. Receptors originate from a man between 60 and 75 years old with COVID-19, enrolled during active disease. CDR3s include the opening cysteine and the closing phenylalanine or tryptophan. Fields, in order: clone size, D gene, J gene, V gene, CDR3 DNA, CDR3 protein. A D gene is named only where the DNA matches it firmly. Where a row states a size, it is once, few, many or the class of an expanded clone; other rows omit it.

size: NA; D: TRBD1; J: TRBJ1-1; V: TRBV24-1; DNA: TGTGCCACCAGGCCAGGGGGCCTGAACACTGAAGCTTTCTTT; CDR3: CATRPGGLNTEAFF
size: NA; D: TRBD2; J: TRBJ2-1; V: TRBV7-3; DNA: TGTGCCAGCAGCTTAACTAGCGGGACTTACAATGAGCAGTTCTTC; CDR3: CASSLTSGTYNEQFF
size: NA; D: TRBD1; J: TRBJ2-2; V: TRBV11-3; DNA: TGTGCCAGCAGCCTTGGACAGGGGGCCGGCGGGGAGCTGTTTTTT; CDR3: CASSLGQGAGGELFF
size: NA; D: TRBD1; J: TRBJ1-5; V: TRBV28; DNA: TGTGCCAGCAGGGAGGACAGGGGCAATCAGCCCCAGCATTTT; CDR3: CASREDRGNQPQHF
size: few; D: NA; J: TRBJ1-6; V: TRBV6-1; DNA: TGTGCCAGCAGTGAATTAATAGCCCTCCACTTT; CDR3: CASSELIALHF
size: NA; D: NA; J: TRBJ2-3; V: TRBV6-2/TRBV6-3; DNA: TGTGCCAGCAGTAAGCCTAGCATCGATACGCAGTATTTT; CDR3: CASSKPSIDTQYF
size: NA; D: TRBD1; J: TRBJ1-1; V: TRBV10-2; DNA: TGCGCCAGCTCTGCCGGGACAGCAAGCACTGAAGCTTTCTTT; CDR3: CASSAGTASTEAFF
size: NA; D: TRBD2; J: TRBJ2-3; V: TRBV7-8; DNA: TGTGCCAGCAGCTTAGTGGTTCGCGGGAGGGCCTCAGATACGCAGTATTTT; CDR3: CASSLVVRGRASDTQYF
size: NA; D: TRBD2; J: TRBJ2-3; V: TRBV7-2; DNA: TGTGCCAGCAGCTTGGGAGGGAGGGACACAGATACGCAGTATTTT; CDR3: CASSLGGRDTDTQYF
size: NA; D: NA; J: TRBJ1-5; V: TRBV19; DNA: TGTGCCAGTAGTATACGCAGGGATAGCAATCAGCCCCAGCATTTT; CDR3: CASSIRRDSNQPQHF
size: NA; D: NA; J: TRBJ1-3; V: TRBV11-3; DNA: TGTGCCAGCAGCCCTAGCCCCTCTGGAAACACCATATATTTT; CDR3: CASSPSPSGNTIYF
size: NA; D: TRBD1; J: TRBJ1-2; V: TRBV19; DNA: TGTGCCAGTAGTATGAGAAGGACAGGGTTACATGGCTACACCTTC; CDR3: CASSMRRTGLHGYTF
size: NA; D: NA; J: TRBJ2-7; V: TRBV27; DNA: TGTGCCAGCCACCCTGCGGAGGGGGCGAACTACGAGCAGTACTTC; CDR3: CASHPAEGANYEQYF
size: NA; D: NA; J: TRBJ2-1; V: TRBV6-5; DNA: TGTGCCAGCAGCAGTGACAGGTACAATGAGCAGTTCTTC; CDR3: CASSSDRYNEQFF
size: NA; D: TRBD2; J: TRBJ2-7; V: TRBV3-1/TRBV3-2; DNA: TGTGCCAGCAGCCCACGGGGGGGCTCCTACGAGCAGTACTTC; CDR3: CASSPRGGSYEQYF
size: NA; D: TRBD1; J: TRBJ1-6; V: TRBV9; DNA: TGTGCCAGCAGCGTCCGGGACAGTTATAATTCACCCCTCCACTTT; CDR3: CASSVRDSYNSPLHF
size: NA; D: NA; J: TRBJ1-2; V: TRBV10-1; DNA: TGCGCCAGCAGTGGAAAGGGAGGCTATGGCTACACCTTC; CDR3: CASSGKGGYGYTF
size: NA; D: NA; J: TRBJ1-4; V: TRBV2; DNA: TGTGCCAGCAGTGGGAATGCGGGACCTAATGAAAAACTGTTTTTT; CDR3: CASSGNAGPNEKLFF
size: NA; D: NA; J: TRBJ1-5; V: TRBV28; DNA: TGTGCCAGCAGTTTGAATTTCCAGGATCTCAATCAGCCCCAGCATTTT; CDR3: CASSLNFQDLNQPQHF
size: NA; D: TRBD2; J: TRBJ2-1; V: TRBV5-4; DNA: TGTGCCAGCAGCTCGGGGACTAGCGGGAGCGAAGGATACAATGAGCAGTTCTTC; CDR3: CASSSGTSGSEGYNEQFF
size: NA; D: NA; J: TRBJ1-6; V: TRBV9; DNA: TGTGCCAGCAGCCCCCGACAGGCGAATAATTCACCCCTCCACTTT; CDR3: CASSPRQANNSPLHF
size: once; D: NA; J: TRBJ1-2; V: TRBV3-1/TRBV3-2; DNA: TGTGCCAGCAGCCGGTCGAGTGGACAGTCTGGCTACACCTTC; CDR3: CASSRSSGQSGYTF
size: NA; D: NA; J: TRBJ2-5; V: TRBV18; DNA: TGTGCCAGCTCACCCTCGGGACAAAAAGAGACCCAGTACTTC; CDR3: CASSPSGQKETQYF
size: NA; D: TRBD2; J: TRBJ2-6; V: TRBV5-4; DNA: TGTGCCAGCACCCCGGGGGGTGCTGGGGCCAACGTCCTGACTTTC; CDR3: CASTPGGAGANVLTF
size: once; D: TRBD1; J: TRBJ2-5; V: TRBV19; DNA: TGTGCCAGCGGGACAGGGTCAGGCAGAGAAGGGGAGACCCAGTACTTC; CDR3: CASGTGSGREGETQYF
size: NA; D: TRBD1; J: TRBJ1-2; V: TRBV30; DNA: TGTGCCTGGAGTCCCGGGACAGGGGACCCCTATGGCTACACCTTC; CDR3: CAWSPGTGDPYGYTF
size: NA; D: TRBD1; J: TRBJ1-3; V: TRBV29-1; DNA: TGCAGCGTGTCTGAGGGGGCCTCTGGAAACACCATATATTTT; CDR3: CSVSEGASGNTIYF
size: NA; D: NA; J: TRBJ2-7; V: TRBV24-1; DNA: TGTGCCACCAGTGATCCCAGAGGGACCTACGAGCAGTACTTC; CDR3: CATSDPRGTYEQYF
size: NA; D: NA; J: TRBJ1-3; V: TRBV6-2/TRBV6-3; DNA: TGTGCCAGCAGCCGGCAGGGATCGTATGGAAACACCATATATTTT; CDR3: CASSRQGSYGNTIYF
size: NA; D: NA; J: TRBJ2-7; V: TRBV2; DNA: TGTGCCAGCAGTGAGAGTAGGGGGTGGCAGTACTTC; CDR3: CASSESRGWQYF
size: few; D: TRBD2; J: TRBJ2-3; V: TRBV9; DNA: TGTGCCAGCAGCTGGACTAGCGGAGGCACAGATACGCAGTATTTT; CDR3: CASSWTSGGTDTQYF
size: NA; D: NA; J: TRBJ1-4; V: TRBV29-1; DNA: TGCAGCGTTGAAGGCCAAGGGGGAAAACTGTTTTTT; CDR3: CSVEGQGGKLFF
size: few; D: TRBD1; J: TRBJ2-7; V: TRBV7-9; DNA: TGTGCCAGCAGCCGGACAGGGGGCTATCGCGAGCAGTACTTC; CDR3: CASSRTGGYREQYF
size: NA; D: TRBD2; J: TRBJ2-1; V: TRBV5-1; DNA: TGCGCCAGCAGCTTGGATACCGGAAGCGGGAGCTGGGGTTGGAATGAGCAGTTCTTC; CDR3: CASSLDTGSGSWGWNEQFF
size: NA; D: NA; J: TRBJ1-1; V: TRBV12-5; DNA: TGTGCTAGTGGTTTTAGGGAGTGGCACACTGAAGCTTTCTTT; CDR3: CASGFREWHTEAFF
size: NA; D: TRBD2; J: TRBJ2-7; V: TRBV6-5; DNA: TGTGCCAGCAGTTACCCCAGTGGCGGGGGGGACTACGAGCAGTACTTC; CDR3: CASSYPSGGGDYEQYF
size: NA; D: TRBD2; J: TRBJ2-3; V: TRBV9; DNA: TGTGCCAGCAGCGTAGGCGGGAGGGCAGATACGCAGTATTTT; CDR3: CASSVGGRADTQYF
size: NA; D: TRBD1; J: TRBJ1-1; V: TRBV6-5; DNA: TGTGCCAGCAGAAGGGACAGGGAGACTGAAGCTTTCTTT; CDR3: CASRRDRETEAFF
size: NA; D: TRBD2; J: TRBJ2-2; V: TRBV15; DNA: TGTGCCACCAGCAGAGATCGAGCGGGGCCCGCGAACACCGGGGAGCTGTTTTTT; CDR3: CATSRDRAGPANTGELFF
size: NA; D: NA; J: TRBJ2-6; V: TRBV19; DNA: TGTGCCAGTAGCTCAGACACCTCTGGGGCCAACGTCCTGACTTTC; CDR3: CASSSDTSGANVLTF
size: NA; D: NA; J: TRBJ1-2; V: TRBV9; DNA: TGTGCCAGCAGCGCCCCTTCCTATGGCTACACCTTC; CDR3: CASSAPSYGYTF
size: once; D: NA; J: TRBJ1-1; V: TRBV29-1; DNA: TGCACTTACGGGGAGGGGGGCGACACTGAAGCTTTCTTT; CDR3: CTYGEGGDTEAFF
size: NA; D: NA; J: TRBJ1-1; V: TRBV11-3; DNA: TGTGCCAGCAGCTTCGAGCAGGGCGAAGCTTTCTTT; CDR3: CASSFEQGEAFF
size: NA; D: NA; J: TRBJ1-5; V: TRBV29-1; DNA: TGCAGCGTTGCACAGTTTAATCAGCCCCAGCATTTT; CDR3: CSVAQFNQPQHF
size: NA; D: TRBD2; J: TRBJ2-2; V: TRBV6-6; DNA: TGTGCCAGCAGTCCGGGACTAGCGGAAACCCGATGGACCGGGGAGCTGTTTTTT; CDR3: CASSPGLAETRWTGELFF
size: NA; D: TRBD2; J: TRBJ2-1; V: TRBV4-3; DNA: TGCGCCAGCAGCCGACTAGCGGGTACGACCGGTTCCTACAATGAGCAGTTCTTC; CDR3: CASSRLAGTTGSYNEQFF
size: NA; D: NA; J: TRBJ2-7; V: TRBV7-9; DNA: TGTGCCAGCAGCTTAGCGAGGGAGTACGAGCAGTACTTC; CDR3: CASSLAREYEQYF
size: once; D: TRBD1; J: TRBJ1-2; V: TRBV4-1; DNA: TGCGCCAGCAGCCAACCATACAGGGGGCGCGACTATGGCTACACCTTC; CDR3: CASSQPYRGRDYGYTF
size: NA; D: TRBD1; J: TRBJ2-5; V: TRBV5-6; DNA: TGTGCCAGCAGCTTGGGGACAGGGTCCCGGCGTGCGGAGACCCAGTACTTC; CDR3: CASSLGTGSRRAETQYF
size: NA; D: NA; J: TRBJ1-2; V: TRBV4-1; DNA: TGCGCCAGCAGCCAAGATAGTATCTTCTATGGCTACACCTTC; CDR3: CASSQDSIFYGYTF
size: NA; D: TRBD1; J: TRBJ1-3; V: TRBV30; DNA: TGTGCCTGGAGTGTAGGACAGGCTAGAAACACCATATATTTT; CDR3: CAWSVGQARNTIYF